Detailed here is one T cell receptor (beta chain). The source of the sample is a study of siplizumab effects on memory and regulatory T cells. Profiling relied on immunoSEQ multiplex PCR, and the TCRdb table lists in-frame clones only, not all of them. Here the sample spans roughly 9,200 clones, over 60% being singletons. Germline trimming cut 1 base from V and 4 bases from J; bases unmatched to any gene: 5. The length of the CDR3 is 15 residues. CDR1 is SEHNR and CDR2 is FQNEAQ in the germline V gene (reference sequence). This receptor was identified in a human donor in good health. The chain links TRBV7-9 to TRBJ2-3; TRBD1 matches at 7 bases. The material sequenced was effector memory CD8+ T cells sorted from blood. Noted subset: unstimulated CD8+ effector memory T cells. Written as DNA, the CDR3 is TGTGCCAGCAGCTTAGGGACAGGATTTCCAGATACGCAGTATTTT. This sequence encodes CASSLGTGFPDTQYF.